This TCR beta chain is drawn from a study of T cell responses to AZD1222 COVID-19 vaccine. Study context: Second-dose recipients at about 4 or about 12 weeks were treated as one pooled group.

Method: immunoSEQ multiplex PCR; TCRdb's copy keeps in-frame clones and lacks some. The sample lists about 140,000 clones, more than 85% occurring once. The study's findings and limits: Most donors were white British, females outnumbered males, and clonal diversity was possibly underestimated. Baseline serology detected seropositivity in only 5 to 7 AZD1222 recipients.

There are a few counts of this clone. Its antigen is currently unknown. Germline values: CDR1 KGHDR, CDR2 SFDVKD. The CDR3 consists of 17 residues. The germline V and J ends were trimmed by 2 bases and 0 bases, with 12 bases remaining between them. The sequence came from an adult in good health. Sequenced material: peripheral blood, taken on day 0 of AZD1222 vaccination. The chain links TRBV24-1 to TRBJ2-2, with D hard to call. This chain's CDR3 is CATSDWVSQPNTGELFF. Written as DNA, the CDR3 is TGTGCCACCAGTGATTGGGTCAGCCAACCGAACACCGGGGAGCTGTTTTTT.